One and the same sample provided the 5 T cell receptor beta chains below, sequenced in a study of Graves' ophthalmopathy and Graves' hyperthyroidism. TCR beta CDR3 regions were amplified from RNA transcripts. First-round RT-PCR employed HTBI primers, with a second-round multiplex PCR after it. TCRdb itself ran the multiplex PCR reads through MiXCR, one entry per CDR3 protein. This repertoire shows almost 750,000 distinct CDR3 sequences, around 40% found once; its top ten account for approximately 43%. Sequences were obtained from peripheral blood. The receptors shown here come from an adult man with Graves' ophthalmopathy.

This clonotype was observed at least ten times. In DNA form, the CDR3 reads TGTGCCAGCAGCGATGCCACGGGCAGGGGACCCACTGAAGCTTTCTTT. It encodes CASSDATGRGPTEAFF. V usage is TRBV9 and J usage is TRBJ1-1; tentative D call: TRBD1 (6 bases). Germline assignment: CDR1 SGDLS and CDR2 YYNGEE. CDR3 length: 16 amino acids. Trimming removed 3 bases at V and 4 bases at J, with 19 bases between. The whole variable domain, filled in from reference TRBV9 and TRBJ1-1, reads DSGVTQTPKHLITATGQRVTLRCSPRSGDLSVYWYQQSLDQGLQFLIQYYNGEERAKGNILERFSAQQFPDLHSELNLSSLELGDSALYFCASSDATGRGPTEAFFGQGTRLTVV.

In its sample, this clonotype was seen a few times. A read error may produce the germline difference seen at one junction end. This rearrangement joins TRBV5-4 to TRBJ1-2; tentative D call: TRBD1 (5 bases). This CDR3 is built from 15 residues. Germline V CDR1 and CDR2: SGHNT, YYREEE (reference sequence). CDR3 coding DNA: TGCGCCAGCAGCCAAGGAAGGGGTACCGGGTATGGCTACACCTTC. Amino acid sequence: CASSQGRGTGYGYTF.

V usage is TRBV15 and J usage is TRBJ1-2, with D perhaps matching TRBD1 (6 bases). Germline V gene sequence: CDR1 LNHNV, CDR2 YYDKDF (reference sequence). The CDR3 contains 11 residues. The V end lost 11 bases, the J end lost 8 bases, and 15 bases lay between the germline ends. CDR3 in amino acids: CAQKGDSGYTF. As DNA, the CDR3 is TGTGCCCAAAAGGGGGACTCGGGCTACACCTTC.

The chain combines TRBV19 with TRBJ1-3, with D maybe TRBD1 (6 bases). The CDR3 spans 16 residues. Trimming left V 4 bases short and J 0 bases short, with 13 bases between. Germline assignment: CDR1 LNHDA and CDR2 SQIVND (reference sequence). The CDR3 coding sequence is TGTGCCAGTAGTACCTCCGACAGGATCTCTGGAAACACCATATATTTT. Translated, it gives CASSTSDRISGNTIYF.

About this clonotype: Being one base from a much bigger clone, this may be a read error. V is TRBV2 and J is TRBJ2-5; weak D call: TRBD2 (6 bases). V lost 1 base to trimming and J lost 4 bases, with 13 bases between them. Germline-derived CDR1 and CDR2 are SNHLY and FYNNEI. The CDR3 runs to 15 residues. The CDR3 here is CASSEGGQEGETQYF. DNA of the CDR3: TGTGCCAGCAGTGAAGGTGGCCAGGAGGGAGAGACCCAGTACTTC.